The present T cell receptor (beta chain) was sequenced within a study of PD-1 blockade in classical Hodgkin lymphoma. The time point here: cycle 4 day 1 (C4D1), after less than 7 weeks of nivolumab. Every one of the patients relapsed after autologous stem cell transplantation (brentuximab vedotin exposure was variable). The assay was immunoSEQ multiplex PCR, and TCRdb's table has in-frame clones only and misses some. The sample includes tens of thousands of clones, around 80% of them seen just once. Study-wide points: Whatever underlies the repertoire differences (possibly disease activity or prior therapy) remains undefined. Patients newly diagnosed and complete responders had comparable baseline diversity.

Germline CDR1 reads LGHNA; CDR2 reads YNFKEQ. Trimming removed 2 bases from V and 6 bases from J; junction bases left unmatched: 14. This CDR3 spans 17 amino acids. Worth noting for this clone: As yet, its antigen is unknown.

The sequenced sample was peripheral blood mononuclear cells (PBMCs), obtained before the fourth cycle of nivolumab. The rearrangement joins TRBV4-2 to TRBJ1-2, with TRBD1 identical over 8 bases. The clonotype was recovered from a human donor with classical Hodgkin lymphoma. The DNA of the CDR3 is TGTGCCAGCAGCCAATCAGGGACAGGAGATCGGATCGATGGCTACACCTTC. It is translated as CASSQSGTGDRIDGYTF.